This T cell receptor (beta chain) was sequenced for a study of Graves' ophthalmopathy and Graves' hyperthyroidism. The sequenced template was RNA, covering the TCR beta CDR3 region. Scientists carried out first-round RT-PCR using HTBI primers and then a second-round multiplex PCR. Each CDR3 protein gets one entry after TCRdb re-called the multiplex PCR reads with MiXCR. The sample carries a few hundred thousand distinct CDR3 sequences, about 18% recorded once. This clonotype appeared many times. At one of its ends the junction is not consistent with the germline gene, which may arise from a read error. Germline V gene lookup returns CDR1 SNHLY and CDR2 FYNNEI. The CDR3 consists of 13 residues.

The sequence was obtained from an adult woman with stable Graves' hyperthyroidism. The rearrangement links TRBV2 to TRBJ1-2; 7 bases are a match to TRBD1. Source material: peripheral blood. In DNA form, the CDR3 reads TGTGCCAGCAGTGACACGGACAGGTTCCCAGGGGACTTC. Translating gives CASSDTDRFPGDF.